Presented here are 4 T cell receptor beta chains from one specimen sequenced in a study of T cell responses to AZD1222 COVID-19 vaccine. TCRdb's copy holds only in-frame clones and misses some; the assay was immunoSEQ multiplex PCR. In the table there are around 160,000 clones, 90% to 95% of which are singletons. The source material was peripheral blood, sampled on day 0 of AZD1222 vaccination. Every receptor here comes from an adult in good health.

V is TRBV27 and J is TRBJ2-1, with unresolved D. Germline V gene sequence: CDR1 MNHEY, CDR2 SMNVEV (reference sequence). The germline V and J ends were trimmed by 5 bases and 5 bases, with 16 bases remaining between them. The CDR3 extends over 15 amino acids. DNA of the CDR3: TGTGCCAGCAGTCTCCCTTCTCTCCGCCACAATGAGCAGTTCTTC. Translation gives CASSLPSLRHNEQFF.

The genes are TRBV7-9 and TRBJ1-1; 9 nucleotides agree with TRBD1. The germline CDR1 and CDR2 sequences are SEHNR and FQNEAQ (reference sequence). V gave up 5 bases and J gave up 6 bases; unmatched junction bases: 7. The CDR3 contains 14 residues. The CDR3: CASSPGGTGPEAFF. The CDR3 DNA sequence: TGTGCCAGCAGCCCTGGAGGGACAGGGCCTGAAGCTTTCTTT.

The chain is built from TRBV3-1 (or the pseudogene TRBV3-2) and TRBJ1-2; D gene uncertain. This CDR3 has 16 residues. V was cut by 1 base and J by 1 base, with 13 bases left in between. The germline V gene has CDR1 LGHDT and CDR2 YNNKEL (reference sequence). The DNA of the CDR3 is TGTGCCAGCAGCCAAGTAGTAGGCCCTGGTAACTATGGCTACACCTTC. This encodes CASSQVVGPGNYGYTF.

This clone was recorded once. V is TRBV5-8 and J is TRBJ1-5; D is unresolved. The V and J ends lost 4 bases and 6 bases respectively, with 11 bases between them. This CDR3 contains 13 residues. In germline, CDR1 is SGHTS, CDR2 YDEGEE. CDR3 region: CASSPPLGQPQHF. In DNA, the CDR3 is TGTGCCAGCAGCCCACCCTTGGGTCAGCCCCAGCATTTT.